Sequencing of this T cell receptor (beta chain) was carried out in a study of T-cell reconstitution after alpha-beta-depleted transplantation in children. Study-wide points: Several hundred expanded graft clones reportedly gave rise to the alpha-beta T cells present about two months after transplant. Newly generated T cells supplied most T-cell counts and diversity one year post-transplant. TCRbeta diversity was high at day 60 in some patients (a result of surviving recipient T cells and thymic progenitors).

Unique molecular identifiers were used in preparing the TCRbeta library. TCRdb re-called the PCR reads with MiXCR, one entry per CDR3 protein. The sample contains about 640,000 distinct CDR3 sequences, 13% of which appear only once. In this sample, this clonotype turned up many times. The antigen is undetermined. This TCR was recovered from a male patient between 5 and 17 years old who had a stem cell transplant for acute myeloid leukemia, so the T cells may come from the graft donor. The source was PBMCs, mostly from graft donor cells, collected 360 days after TCRalphabeta/CD19-depleted stem cell transplant.

Here the CDR3 reads CATSNSDREESEQFF. DNA for the CDR3: TGTGCCACCAGCAACTCGGACAGGGAGGAAAGTGAGCAGTTCTTC. The V gene is TRBV15, the J gene TRBJ2-1; 8 nucleotides match TRBD1. The CDR3 loop spans 15 amino acids. V lost 4 bases, J lost 9 bases, and 11 bases stayed unmatched. CDR1 and CDR2 (germline): LNHNV, YYDKDF (reference sequence).